The 24 T cell receptor beta chains in this list originate from one sample, sequenced in a study of blood T cell repertoires in COVID-19. The data were produced by immunoSEQ multiplex PCR, yet TCRdb's version contains in-frame clones alone and is incomplete. The sample lists fewer than 250,000 clones; 86% were seen once. The sample was peripheral blood. Receptors were obtained from a woman in her 70s with acute or convalescent COVID-19.

V and J are TRBV19 and TRBJ1-1; 8 bases map to TRBD1. V shed 6 bases, J shed 0 bases, and the junction held 6 bases outside the gene matches. The length of the CDR3 is 15 residues. CDR1 is LNHDA and CDR2 is SQIVND in the germline V gene (reference sequence). CDR3 DNA sequence: TGTGCCAGTAGCGGACGACAGGGGATGAACACTGAAGCTTTCTTT. Its protein product is CASSGRQGMNTEAFF.

V gene TRBV5-1 combines with J gene TRBJ2-3, with 10 bases identical to TRBD2. Trimming at V came to 3 bases and at J to 5 bases, leaving 9 bases not matched to a gene. Germline V gene lookup returns CDR1 SGHRS and CDR2 YFSETQ. The CDR3 spans 16 residues. The CDR3 DNA sequence: TGCGCCAGCAGCTATAGAGCGGGGGGGCCGGTAGATACGCAGTATTTT. It encodes CASSYRAGGPVDTQYF.

This chain uses TRBV5-1 with TRBJ1-2; TRBD1 is a possible D gene (6 bases). Between the trimmed V and J ends, which lost 4 bases and 5 bases, there was a span of 18 bases. The CDR3 consists of 15 residues. The germline V gene has CDR1 SGHRS and CDR2 YFSETQ. CDR3 nucleotide sequence: TGCGCCAGCAGCAAGGACAGTCAATTCTCGTATGGCTACACCTTC. The encoded protein is CASSKDSQFSYGYTF.

The rearrangement joins TRBV27 to TRBJ1-4; D is perhaps TRBD1 (6 bases). Germline V gene sequence: CDR1 MNHEY, CDR2 SMNVEV (reference sequence). V dropped 6 bases and J dropped 5 bases, with 16 bases sitting between them. The CDR3 has 15 amino acids. For the CDR3, the DNA is TGTGCCAGCAGCCGCTCAGGGGTTTTGAATGAAAAACTGTTTTTT. This translates into CASSRSGVLNEKLFF.

The chain links TRBV28 to TRBJ2-5; 7 positions agree with TRBD2. The CDR3 contains 16 residues. The germline gives CDR1 MDHEN, CDR2 SYDVKM. With 2 bases clipped from V and 6 bases from J, the junction kept 12 bases outside the gene matches. The CDR3 sequence: CASSLVGSGTLKTQYF. The CDR3 DNA reads as TGTGCCAGCAGTTTAGTCGGGAGCGGGACTTTGAAGACCCAGTACTTC.

The chain joins TRBV2 to TRBJ2-3; the match to TRBD1 covers 7 bases. V dropped 6 bases and J dropped 5; count of bases not matched to a gene: 11. The length of the CDR3 is 15 residues. Germline V CDR1 and CDR2: SNHLY, FYNNEI. The CDR3 coding sequence is TGTGCCAGCAGGTCGCAGGGGGTATCCATAGATACGCAGTATTTT. Protein: CASRSQGVSIDTQYF.

V gene TRBV5-1 combines with J gene TRBJ1-1; D call uncertain. The CDR3 loop spans 15 amino acids. The ends were cut back, 1 base at V and 4 bases at J, with 14 bases in the middle. CDR1 is SGHRS and CDR2 is YFSETQ in the germline V gene. The CDR3 sequence: CASSLTEAGSTEAFF. For the CDR3, the DNA is TGCGCCAGCAGCTTGACGGAGGCCGGCAGCACTGAAGCTTTCTTT.

J is TRBJ1-1 and V is TRBV15; perhaps TRBD1 as D (6 bases). Germline CDR1 and CDR2: LNHNV and YYDKDF (reference sequence). The CDR3 contains 14 residues. V gave up 5 bases and J gave up 1 base, with 11 bases separating them. Written as DNA, the CDR3 is TGTGCCACCAGCGCCCGCAGGGGGAACACTGAAGCTTTCTTT. Protein sequence: CATSARRGNTEAFF.

This sequence joins TRBV3-1 (or the pseudogene TRBV3-2) and TRBJ2-1; 8 positions agree with TRBD1. This CDR3 contains 13 residues. From germline, CDR1 is LGHDT and CDR2 YNNKEL (reference sequence). The trim removed 0 bases at V and 15 bases at J, leaving 7 bases unmatched. The CDR3 protein is CASSQEVWDRRFF. The CDR3, as DNA: TGTGCCAGCAGCCAAGAAGTTTGGGACAGGAGGTTCTTC.

This clone was recorded once. The chain joins TRBV9 to TRBJ1-6, with D perhaps TRBD1 (5 bases). The CDR3 sequence is 16 residues long. Germline V lookup: CDR1 SGDLS, CDR2 YYNGEE. V was trimmed by 5 bases and J by 0 bases, leaving 12 bases between them. The CDR3 DNA is TGTGCCAGCAGGCGGGGGGGGGACTCCTATAATTCACCCCTCCACTTT. As protein: CASRRGGDSYNSPLHF.

The chain couples TRBV18 to TRBJ2-6; D is unclear. The CDR3 covers 14 residues. Per germline, CDR1 KGHSH and CDR2 LQKENI. V shed 5 bases and J shed 4 bases, with 9 bases lying between them. This CDR3 reads CASSTPEGANVLTF. CDR3 coding DNA: TGTGCCAGCTCAACTCCCGAGGGGGCCAACGTCCTGACTTTC.

The chain is built from TRBV29-1 and TRBJ1-2; the D gene is possibly TRBD1 (5 bases). Germline V gives CDR1 SQVTM, CDR2 ANQGSEA. CDR3 length equals 14 residues. Trimming pared 7 bases from V and 6 bases from J, leaving 21 bases between. CDR3 coding DNA: TGCAGCGCTACCCCCGGGACTGGTTATCATGGCTACACCTTC. Translation gives CSATPGTGYHGYTF.

The V call is TRBV18, the J call TRBJ2-7; no firm D call. The CDR3 length is 16 residues. Looked up from germline, CDR1 is KGHSH and CDR2 is LQKENI. Trimming took 1 base from V and 0 from J, leaving 13 bases between them. The CDR3 reads CASSPRLLTSSYEQYF. CDR3 DNA: TGTGCCAGCTCACCACGGCTCCTTACAAGCTCCTACGAGCAGTACTTC. Full variable domain (outside the CDR3, taken from reference TRBV18 and TRBJ2-7): NAGVMQNPRHLVRRRGQEARLRCSPMKGHSHVYWYRQLPEEGLKFMVYLQKENIIDESGMPKERFSAEFPKEGPSILRIQQVVRGDSAAYFCASSPRLLTSSYEQYFGPGTRLTVT.

This rearrangement joins TRBV15 to TRBJ2-3; the D is unclear. V was shortened by 5 bases and J by 5 bases, with 8 bases between the two germline ends. The CDR3 extends over 12 amino acids. Germline V gene lookup returns CDR1 LNHNV and CDR2 YYDKDF (reference sequence). Written as DNA, the CDR3 is TGTGCCACCAGCCCACGAGGAGATACGCAGTATTTT. This encodes CATSPRGDTQYF.

As to this clone: At the DNA level, this CDR3 is encoded by other sequences in the same sample as well. V and J are TRBV7-2 and TRBJ1-1; perhaps TRBD1 as D (6 bases). The CDR3 consists of 13 residues. With 1 base removed from V and 5 bases from J, the gap between germline ends came to 8 bases. Germline CDR1 reads SGHTA; CDR2 reads FQGNSA. The CDR3 coding sequence is TGTGCCAGCAGCTTAGGAGGGGGTACTGAAGCTTTCTTT. Translating it yields CASSLGGGTEAFF.

This clone was counted a single time. The J gene is TRBJ1-2, the V gene TRBV7-9; D is perhaps TRBD1 (6 bases). This CDR3 is built from 18 residues. Trimming cost V 5 bases and J 8 bases, with 30 bases left between them. Germline V gives CDR1 SEHNR, CDR2 FQNEAQ (reference sequence). Here the CDR3 reads CASSPLHSLGAGFGGYTF. CDR3 nucleotides: TGTGCCAGCAGCCCCCTCCATAGTTTGGGGGCGGGTTTTGGCGGCTACACCTTC.

The CDR3 DNA is TGTGCCAGCTCATTCGGGGTCATGGACACTGAAGCTTTCTTT. Translated: CASSFGVMDTEAFF. This chain connects TRBV18 to TRBJ1-1, with D uncertain. Trimming pared 5 bases from V and 3 bases from J, leaving 13 bases between. The CDR3 consists of 14 residues. CDR1 is KGHSH, CDR2 LQKENI, per germline.

V is TRBV5-4 and J is TRBJ2-5; D remains ambiguous. The CDR3 sequence is 13 residues long. V was clipped by 2 bases and J by 3 bases, with 8 bases between them. In germline, CDR1 is SGHNT, CDR2 YYREEE (reference sequence). CDR3 sequence (DNA): TGTGCCAGCAGCTTTTGGCCTGAAGAGACCCAGTACTTC. Residues: CASSFWPEETQYF.

The V and J genes are TRBV4-1 and TRBJ2-3; 7 bases are a match to TRBD1. V shed 2 bases and J 4 bases; nucleotides not matched to a gene: 3. Germline V CDR1 and CDR2: MGHRA, YSYEKL. The CDR3 covers 14 residues. The CDR3 region has the DNA TGCGCCAGCAGCCAACGACAGGGCTCAGATACGCAGTATTTT. It codes for CASSQRQGSDTQYF.

This clone has only a few counts. This chain connects TRBV5-4 to TRBJ2-7; possible D gene TRBD1, 5 bases. This CDR3 spans 16 amino acids. The V gene's germline CDR1 is SGHNT and CDR2 YYREEE (reference sequence). Deletions cut 2 bases from V and 0 bases from J, with 15 bases between. The CDR3 coding sequence is TGTGCCAGCAGCTTCGTCGACAGCCGGAGCTCCTACGAGCAGTACTTC. It yields the protein CASSFVDSRSSYEQYF.

The chain combines TRBV3-1 (or the pseudogene TRBV3-2) with TRBJ1-6; 8 nucleotides match TRBD1. The CDR3 is 15 residues long. The J segment lost 10 bases and the V segment lost 1 base, leaving 6 bases of the junction unmatched. Germline CDR1 is LGHDT and CDR2 is YNNKEL (reference sequence). DNA of the CDR3: TGTGCCAGCAGCCAAGTAGGACAGGGCGGATCACCCCTCCACTTT. Amino acids: CASSQVGQGGSPLHF.

The rearrangement joins TRBV7-2 to TRBJ1-6; 10 bases map to TRBD1. V shed 4 bases, J shed 6 bases, and the junction held 6 bases outside the gene matches. This CDR3 has 16 amino acids. Germline CDR1 and CDR2: SGHTA and FQGNSA. The CDR3 region has the DNA TGTGCCAGCAGCTGGCGACAGGGGGCTGGTAATTCACCCCTCCACTTT. This sequence encodes CASSWRQGAGNSPLHF.

The chain is built from TRBV5-1 and TRBJ2-3, with 14 bases matching TRBD2. Trimming at V came to 3 bases and at J to 1 base, leaving 4 bases not matched to a gene. CDR3 length: 17 residues. Germline lookup yields CDR1 SGHRS and CDR2 YFSETQ. The CDR3 reads CASSSGTSGGRTDTQYF. The CDR3 nucleotides read TGCGCCAGCAGCTCAGGGACTAGCGGGGGCCGCACAGATACGCAGTATTTT. Full variable domain (remainder filled in from reference TRBV5-1 and TRBJ2-3): KAGVTQTPRYLIKTRGQQVTLSCSPISGHRSVSWYQQTPGQGLQFLFEYFSETQRNKGNFPGRFSGRQFSNSRSEMNVSTLELGDSALYLCASSSGTSGGRTDTQYFGPGTRLTVL.

The V call is TRBV7-9, the J call TRBJ2-3, with TRBD2 as a possible D gene (5 bases). Deletions cut 6 bases from V and 5 bases from J, with 24 bases between. Germline loops: CDR1 SEHNR, CDR2 FQNEAQ (reference sequence). This CDR3 is 17 amino acids long. In DNA form, the CDR3 reads TGTGCCAGCAGGCCCCTCCCGACTGGCCCGAGGGTAGATACGCAGTATTTT. This translates into CASRPLPTGPRVDTQYF.